The entry below gives a single TCR beta chain sequence along with its context. The data stem from a study of blood T cell repertoires in COVID-19. Germline V gives CDR1 SGDLS, CDR2 YYNGEE. The ends were cut back, 3 bases at V and 4 bases at J, with 11 bases in the middle. The CDR3 sequence is 14 residues long. Using immunoSEQ multiplex PCR, the repertoire was profiled, and TCRdb retains in-frame clones only, with some absent. The sample records approximately 230,000 clones, almost 85% being singletons. The sequencing input was PBMCs or T cells enriched from blood (not recorded which). This TCR came from a man aged 35 to 55 who had recovered from COVID-19. This chain joins TRBV9 and TRBJ1-3; D uncertain. The CDR3: CASSDELQGNTIYF. In nucleotides, the CDR3 is TGTGCCAGCAGCGACGAATTACAGGGAAACACCATATATTTT. The full variable domain, rest sourced from reference TRBV9 and TRBJ1-3, is DSGVTQTPKHLITATGQRVTLRCSPRSGDLSVYWYQQSLDQGLQFLIQYYNGEERAKGNILERFSAQQFPDLHSELNLSSLELGDSALYFCASSDELQGNTIYFGEGSWLTVV.